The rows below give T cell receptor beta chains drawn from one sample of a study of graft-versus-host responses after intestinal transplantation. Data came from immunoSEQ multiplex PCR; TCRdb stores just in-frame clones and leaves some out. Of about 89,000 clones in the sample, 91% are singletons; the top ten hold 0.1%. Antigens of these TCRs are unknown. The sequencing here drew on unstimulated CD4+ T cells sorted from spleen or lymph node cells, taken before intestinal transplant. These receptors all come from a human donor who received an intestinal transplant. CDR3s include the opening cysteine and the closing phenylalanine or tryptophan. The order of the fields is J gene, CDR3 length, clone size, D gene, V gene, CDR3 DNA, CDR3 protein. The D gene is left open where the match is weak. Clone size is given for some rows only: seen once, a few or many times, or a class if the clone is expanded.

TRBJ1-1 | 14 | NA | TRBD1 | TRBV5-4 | TGTGCCAGCAGCTGGACAGGGGCCGACACTGAAGCTTTCTTT | CASSWTGADTEAFF
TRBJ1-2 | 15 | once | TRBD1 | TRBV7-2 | TGTGCCAGCAGCCGGCAAGGACAGGGGAACTATGGCTACACCTTC | CASSRQGQGNYGYTF
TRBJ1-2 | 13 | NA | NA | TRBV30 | TGTGCCTGGAGTGTACAGGGAGGGAATGGCTACACCTTC | CAWSVQGGNGYTF
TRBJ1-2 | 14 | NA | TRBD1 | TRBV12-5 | TGTGCTAGTGTCCCGTGGCAGGGGGCCTATGGCTACACCTTC | CASVPWQGAYGYTF
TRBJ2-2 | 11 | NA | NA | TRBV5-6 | TGTGCCAGCAGCTTTCACGGGGAGCTGTTTTTT | CASSFHGELFF
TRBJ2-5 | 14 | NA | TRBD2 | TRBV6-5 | TGTGCCAGCAGTTACTCGAGCGGGAAGGAGACCCAGTACTTC | CASSYSSGKETQYF
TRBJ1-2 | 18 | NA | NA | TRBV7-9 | TGTGCCAGCAGCTTAGTTTCTTTGGGCCCGACTATTAACTATGGCTACACCTTC | CASSLVSLGPTINYGYTF
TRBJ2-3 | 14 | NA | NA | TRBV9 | TGTGCCAGCAGCGTACTAAGAAGCACAGATACGCAGTATTTT | CASSVLRSTDTQYF
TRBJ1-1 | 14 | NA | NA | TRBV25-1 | TGTGCCAGCAGTGAATGGACAGAATACACTGAAGCTTTCTTT | CASSEWTEYTEAFF
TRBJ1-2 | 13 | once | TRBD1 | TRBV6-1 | TGTGCCAGCAGTGCGGACAGGGGGTATGGCTACACCTTC | CASSADRGYGYTF
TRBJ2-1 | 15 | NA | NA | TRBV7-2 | TGTGCCAGCAGCTTAGCGGGGGGGCAATACAATGAGCAGTTCTTC | CASSLAGGQYNEQFF
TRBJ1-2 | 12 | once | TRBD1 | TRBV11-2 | TGTGCCAGCAGCTTAGGACAGGGAGGCTACACCTTC | CASSLGQGGYTF
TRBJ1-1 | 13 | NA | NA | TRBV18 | TGTGCCAGCTCACACTCGAGGGGGACTGAAGCTTTCTTT | CASSHSRGTEAFF
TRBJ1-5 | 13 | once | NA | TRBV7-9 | TGTGCCAGCAGCCGACAGGAAGGTCAGCCCCAGCATTTT | CASSRQEGQPQHF
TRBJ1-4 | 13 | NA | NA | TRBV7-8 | TGTGCCAGCAGACCAGGGGCTAATGAAAAACTGTTTTTT | CASRPGANEKLFF
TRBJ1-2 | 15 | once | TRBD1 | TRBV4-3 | TGCGCCAGCAGCCGAGAACAGGGGCGCCCCTATGGCTACACCTTC | CASSREQGRPYGYTF
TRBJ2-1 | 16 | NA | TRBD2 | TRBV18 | TGTGCCAGCTCATTTCGCCCGGGACTAGCGGGGGTTGAGCAGTTCTTC | CASSFRPGLAGVEQFF
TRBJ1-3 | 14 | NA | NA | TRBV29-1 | TGCAGCGTCGTCTGGGGCATCTCTGGAAACACCATATATTTT | CSVVWGISGNTIYF
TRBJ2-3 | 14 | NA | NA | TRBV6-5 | TGTGCCAGCAGACCACGACGGCAGGCAGATACGCAGTATTTT | CASRPRRQADTQYF
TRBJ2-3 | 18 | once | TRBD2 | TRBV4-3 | TGCGCCAGCAGCCAAGATCGTGTTGGCGGGGGGTACACAGATACGCAGTATTTT | CASSQDRVGGGYTDTQYF
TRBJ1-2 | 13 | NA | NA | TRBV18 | TGTGCCAGCTCACCACAGGGGATAGCTGGCTACACCTTC | CASSPQGIAGYTF
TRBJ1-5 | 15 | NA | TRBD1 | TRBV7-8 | TGTGCCAGCAGCTCTCTCAGGGGGTCCGGTCAGCCCCAGCATTTT | CASSSLRGSGQPQHF
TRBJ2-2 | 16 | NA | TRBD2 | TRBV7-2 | TGTGCCAGCAGCTTAGGACTAGCGGAGAACACCGGGGAGCTGTTTTTT | CASSLGLAENTGELFF
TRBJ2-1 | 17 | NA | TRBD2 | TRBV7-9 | TGTGCCAGCAGCTTAGGGACTAGCGGGGGGGCCAGCAATGAGCAGTTCTTC | CASSLGTSGGASNEQFF
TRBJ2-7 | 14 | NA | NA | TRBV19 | TGTGCCAGTAGTATCTCGGCTAGGAGCGACGAGCAGTACTTC | CASSISARSDEQYF
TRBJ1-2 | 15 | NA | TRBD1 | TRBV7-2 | TGTGCCAGCAGCTTAGAGGGGGCGCACAACTATGGCTACACCTTC | CASSLEGAHNYGYTF
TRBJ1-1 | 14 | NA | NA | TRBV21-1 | TGTGCCAGCAGCCCGAACAGGGAGAACACTGAAGCTTTCTTT | CASSPNRENTEAFF
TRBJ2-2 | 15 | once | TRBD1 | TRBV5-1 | TGCGCCAGCAGCCCGAGGACAGGGAACACCGGGGAGCTGTTTTTT | CASSPRTGNTGELFF
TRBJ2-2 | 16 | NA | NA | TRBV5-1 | TGCGCCAGCAGCTTGGAGTCGGGAAGCAACACCGGGGAGCTGTTTTTT | CASSLESGSNTGELFF
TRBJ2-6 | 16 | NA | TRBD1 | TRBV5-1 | TGCGCCAGCAGCATTACAGGGGGCGCCGGGGCCAACGTCCTGACTTTC | CASSITGGAGANVLTF
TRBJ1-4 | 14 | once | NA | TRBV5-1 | TGCGCCAGCAGCTCACCAGGGGCTGACGAAAAACTGTTTTTT | CASSSPGADEKLFF
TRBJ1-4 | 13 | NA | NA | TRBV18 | TGTGCCAGCTCACGTGGTACAAATGAAAAACTGTTTTTT | CASSRGTNEKLFF
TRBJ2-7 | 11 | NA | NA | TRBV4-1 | TGCGCCAGCAGAGAAGGGGTCGAGCAGTACTTC | CASREGVEQYF
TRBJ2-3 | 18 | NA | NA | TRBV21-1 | TGTGCCAGCAGCAAAGACGGGACAGCCGGGACGAACACAGATACGCAGTATTTT | CASSKDGTAGTNTDTQYF
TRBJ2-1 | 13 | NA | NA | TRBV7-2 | TGTGCCAGCAAAGGCAGGTTGGTCAATGAGCAGTTCTTC | CASKGRLVNEQFF
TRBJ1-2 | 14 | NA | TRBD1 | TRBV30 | TGTGCCTGGAGACTCGGACAGGGGAACTATGGCTACACCTTC | CAWRLGQGNYGYTF
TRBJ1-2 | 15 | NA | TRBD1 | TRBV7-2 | TGTGCCAGCAGCTTAGCAGGGGGCGTTATGTCTGGCTACACCTTC | CASSLAGGVMSGYTF
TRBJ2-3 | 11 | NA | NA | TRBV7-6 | TGTGCCAGCAGCACAGAGGATACGCAGTATTTT | CASSTEDTQYF
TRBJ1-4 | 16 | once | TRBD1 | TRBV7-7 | TGTGCCAGCAGCTACCACCCTAAAGGACAGGTCGAAAAACTGTTTTTT | CASSYHPKGQVEKLFF
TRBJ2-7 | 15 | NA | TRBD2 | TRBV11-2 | TGTGCCAGCAGCTTAGCTAGCGGGATCTCCTACGAGCAGTACTTC | CASSLASGISYEQYF